This T cell receptor (beta chain) is from a study of identical twins. Germline V gene data show CDR1 as SGHDN and CDR2 as FVKESK. This CDR3 has 16 residues. V shed 1 base, J shed 7 bases, and the junction held 9 bases outside the gene matches. cDNA carried unique molecular identifiers, and a universal primer site was added by template switching. One entry per CDR3 protein, called by TCRdb with MiXCR from the 5' RACE reads. The table shows 300,000 to 400,000 distinct CDR3 sequences, with approximately 13% occurring only once. Study conclusions and caveats: Invariant MAIT and iNKT cells may have partly biased zero-insertion analyses.

Regarding this clonotype: Its cognate antigen is unknown.

These same data were also listed under a study on yellow fever vaccine responses in identical twins.

The chain links TRBV14 to TRBJ2-1; 8 nucleotides line up with TRBD1. This clonotype was sampled from a woman aged 18-29 years in good health. Material: CD8+ T cells sorted from blood. The CDR3 DNA reads TGTGCCAGCAGCCAAGGCCCCGGACAGGGCTTAAATGAGCAGTTCTTC. Protein product: CASSQGPGQGLNEQFF.